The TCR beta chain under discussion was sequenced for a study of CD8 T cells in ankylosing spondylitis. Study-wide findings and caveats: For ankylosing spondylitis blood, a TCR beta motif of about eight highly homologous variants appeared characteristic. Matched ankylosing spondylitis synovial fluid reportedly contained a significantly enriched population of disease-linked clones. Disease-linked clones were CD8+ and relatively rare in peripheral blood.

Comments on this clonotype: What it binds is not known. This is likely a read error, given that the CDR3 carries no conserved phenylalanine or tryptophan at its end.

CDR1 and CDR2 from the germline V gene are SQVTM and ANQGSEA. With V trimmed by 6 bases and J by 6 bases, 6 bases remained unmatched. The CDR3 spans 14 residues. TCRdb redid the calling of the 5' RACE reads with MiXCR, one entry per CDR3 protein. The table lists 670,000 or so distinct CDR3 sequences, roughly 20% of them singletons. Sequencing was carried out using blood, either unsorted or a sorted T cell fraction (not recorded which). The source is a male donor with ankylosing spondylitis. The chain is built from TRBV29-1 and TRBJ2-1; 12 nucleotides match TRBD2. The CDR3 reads CSVLTSGRGNEQFL. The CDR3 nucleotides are TGCAGCGTGCTGACTAGCGGGAGAGGCAATGAGCAGTTCCTC.